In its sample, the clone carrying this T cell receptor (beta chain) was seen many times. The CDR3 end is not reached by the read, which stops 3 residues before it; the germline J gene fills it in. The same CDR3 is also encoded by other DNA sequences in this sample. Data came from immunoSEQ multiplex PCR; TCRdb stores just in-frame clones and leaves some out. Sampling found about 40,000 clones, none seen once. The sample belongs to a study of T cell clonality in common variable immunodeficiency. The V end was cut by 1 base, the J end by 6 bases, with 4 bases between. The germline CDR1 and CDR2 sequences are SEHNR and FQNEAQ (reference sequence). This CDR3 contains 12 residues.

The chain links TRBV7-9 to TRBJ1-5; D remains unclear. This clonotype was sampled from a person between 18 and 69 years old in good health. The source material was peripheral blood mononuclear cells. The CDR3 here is CASSLEGQPQHF. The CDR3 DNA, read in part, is TGTGCCAGCAGCTTAGAGGGTCAGCCC.